Detailed here is one T cell receptor beta chain. What it recognizes is unknown. Per the germline V gene, CDR1 is MNHNS and CDR2 is SASEGT. This CDR3 spans 16 amino acids. V lost 6 bases, J lost 4 bases, and 10 bases stayed unmatched. This sample stems from a study of identical twins. TCRdb reprocessed the 5' RACE reads with MiXCR, giving one entry per CDR3 protein. The sample has 690,000 or so distinct CDR3 sequences, around 6% seen once. Findings and limits, study-wide: With abundant cord blood beta clonotypes, insertions were fewer; memory repertoires showed no such pattern.

Specimen: naive T cells sorted from blood. This chain joins TRBV6-1 and TRBJ2-2; 8 bases are shared with TRBD1. This sequence originates from a man younger than 35 in good health. CDR3 sequence: CASSRSRGLGTGELFF. The CDR3 coding sequence is TGTGCCAGCAGCCGTTCCAGGGGGCTCGGCACCGGGGAGCTGTTTTTT.